This TCR beta chain was sequenced in a study of PD-1 blockade in classical Hodgkin lymphoma. Autologous stem cell transplantation was followed by relapse in every patient, and brentuximab vedotin exposure varied. This CDR3 comprises 16 residues. Germline V lookup: CDR1 MGHRA, CDR2 YSYEKL. With 0 bases removed from V and 9 bases from J, the gap between germline ends came to 15 bases. This clone was seen a few times. Data came from immunoSEQ multiplex PCR; TCRdb stores just in-frame clones and leaves some out. The sample carries tens of thousands of clones, more than 70% recorded once. The material sequenced was peripheral blood mononuclear cells (PBMCs), taken at baseline. This sequence was found in a human donor with classical Hodgkin lymphoma. V usage is TRBV4-1 and J usage is TRBJ1-6; the D gene is possibly TRBD1 (5 bases). Here the CDR3 DNA reads TGCGCCAGCAGCCAAGATCCCCAGGGAGAAGTTTCACCCCTCCACTTT. This translates into CASSQDPQGEVSPLHF.